One TCR beta chain is described in this entry. Its target is unknown. The record originates from a study of cytomegalovirus exposure and HLA in healthy donors. Study context: Findings of an earlier analysis included about 120 million unique TCR beta sequences from roughly 200 million T cells.

PCR employed 60 Vbeta and 13 Jbeta primers. TCRdb's copy holds only in-frame clones and misses some; the assay was immunoSEQ multiplex PCR. The sample yields a few hundred thousand clones, about 80% seen once. General study findings and limits: According to an earlier analysis, most TCR beta V segments yielded productive rearrangements about 87% or about 30% of the time. Three chains linked to CMV were shown in vitro to be specific for CMV antigens.

The CDR3 is made up of 12 amino acids. With 0 bases removed from V and 7 bases from J, the gap between germline ends came to 7 bases. Germline lookup yields CDR1 SGHTA and CDR2 FQGNSA. This sequence was found in a woman aged 40-49 years in good health and CMV-seronegative. The J gene is TRBJ2-7, the V gene TRBV7-2, with a possible D match to TRBD2 (5 bases). The sample taken for sequencing was PBMCs. CDR3 in DNA: TGTGCCAGCAGCTTAGCTCGGGGAGAGCAGTACTTC. Residues: CASSLARGEQYF.